The 5 T cell receptor beta chains given below trace back to one sample, sequenced in a study of cytomegalovirus exposure and HLA in healthy donors. Vbeta (60) and Jbeta (13) primers were used in the PCR. Repertoires were generated with immunoSEQ multiplex PCR, while TCRdb's copy carries only in-frame clones and drops some. Seen here are some 150,000 clones, around 80% observed once, and the top ten hold roughly 4%. The specimen sequenced was PBMCs. These receptors were collected from a middle-aged woman in good health and CMV-seropositive.

Only one count was recorded for this clone. The chain joins TRBV6-5 to TRBJ1-2, with D tentatively TRBD1 (6 bases). V lost 2 bases and J 13 bases, leaving 17 bases between the germline ends. This CDR3 spans 13 amino acids. The germline CDR1 and CDR2 sequences are MNHEY and SVGAGI. The CDR3 nucleotides are TGTGCCAGCAGTTACAGTCCCCAGGGGACCAGCACCTTC. Translating it yields CASSYSPQGTSTF.

This chain links TRBV5-6 with TRBJ1-2; 8 nucleotides match TRBD1. This CDR3 has 14 residues. Germline-derived CDR1 and CDR2 are SGHDT and YYEEEE. V lost 4 bases and J lost 7; bases outside the gene matches: 9. The CDR3 loop is CASSQTGVVGGYTF. The CDR3 nucleotides read TGTGCCAGCAGCCAGACAGGGGTGGTAGGTGGCTACACCTTC. Filled out from reference TRBV5-6 and TRBJ1-2, the complete variable domain reads DAGVTQSPTHLIKTRGQQVTLRCSPKSGHDTVSWYQQALGQGPQFIFQYYEEEERQRGNFPDRFSGHQFPNYSSELNVNALLLGDSALYLCASSQTGVVGGYTFGSGTRLTVV.

V is TRBV18 and J is TRBJ2-7; TRBD1 might be the D (5 bases). Germline V lookup: CDR1 KGHSH, CDR2 LQKENI. This CDR3 spans 17 amino acids. Trimming took off 2 bases at V and 7 bases at J, with 24 bases between the two ends. CDR3 bases: TGTGCCAGCTCACCAGAGGTTTCCAGGACCCCTAAGGGGGAGCAGTACTTC. Amino acid sequence: CASSPEVSRTPKGEQYF.

The chain combines TRBV29-1 with TRBJ1-4; a weak D match, TRBD1 (5 bases). Trimming took 7 bases from V and 5 from J, leaving 17 bases between them. The CDR3 is 14 residues long. The germline V gene has CDR1 SQVTM and CDR2 ANQGSEA. For the CDR3, the DNA is TGCAGCGGTCTTGGGGCACATGGCAATGAAAAACTGTTTTTT. Protein: CSGLGAHGNEKLFF.

CDR3 region: CASSRDRNTEAFF. The CDR3 DNA reads as TGTGCCAGTAGTAGGGACAGGAACACTGAAGCTTTCTTT. This chain uses TRBV19 with TRBJ1-1, with 7 nucleotides matching TRBD1. The CDR3 is made up of 13 amino acids. V was clipped by 4 bases and J by 1 base; unmatched bases: 0. Germline V CDR1 and CDR2: LNHDA, SQIVND (reference sequence). Based on the CDR3 plus reference TRBV19 and TRBJ1-1, the full variable domain is DGGITQSPKYLFRKEGQNVTLSCEQNLNHDAMYWYRQDPGQGLRLIYYSQIVNDFQKGDIAEGYSVSREKKESFPLTVTSAQKNPTAFYLCASSRDRNTEAFFGQGTRLTVV.